These 22 T cell receptor beta chains originate from one sample sequenced in a study of tumor and adjacent non-tumor tissue in lung cancer. TCRbeta libraries were built with three rounds of nested PCR, modified from ARM-PCR. TCRdb passed the multiplex PCR reads through MiXCR, listing each CDR3 protein once. The sample lists around 86,000 distinct CDR3 sequences, around 77% occurring once. No cell sorting was done before RNA was extracted from the tissue. The sequenced sample was lung tumor tissue. The receptors come from a woman between 35 and 50 years old with non-small cell lung cancer.

A word on this clonotype: One end of the junction fails to match germline, which may point to a read error. The CDR3 loop is CACSSEAGIFGQYF. Here the CDR3 DNA reads TGTGCCTGCAGCTCCGAAGCGGGAATCTTCGGGCAGTACTTC. The chain is built from TRBV11-2 and TRBJ2-7, with 7 positions matching TRBD2. CDR1 is SGHAT, CDR2 FQNNGV, per germline. The CDR3 covers 14 residues.

Concerning this clonotype itself: One junction end disagrees with the germline gene, perhaps due to a read error. The V call is TRBV4-2, the J call TRBJ1-1; TRBD1 might be the D (5 bases). The CDR3 consists of 12 residues. In germline, CDR1 is LGHNA, CDR2 YNFKEQ. CDR3 region: CPSSQGEDDAFF. DNA of the CDR3: TGTCCCAGTAGCCAGGGAGAGGACGATGCTTTCTTT.

As to this clonotype: The junction differs from germline at one of its ends, possibly a read error. The chain uses TRBV4-1 and TRBJ2-3; D is unclear. This CDR3 comprises 14 residues. CDR1 is MGHRA and CDR2 is YSYEKL in the germline V gene. The chain's CDR3 is CASGHSSRADTQYF. In nucleotides, the CDR3 is TGCGCCAGCGGCCATTCCTCTCGGGCAGATACGCAGTATTTT.

With respect to this clonotype: Germline is not matched at one junction end, which may reflect a read error. The chain recombines TRBV14 with TRBJ2-2; D tentatively reads TRBD1 or TRBD2 (5 bases each). There are 15 residues in the CDR3. Germline V gene sequence: CDR1 SGHDN, CDR2 FVKESK. The DNA for the CDR3 is TGTGCCAGCAACCAGCAAGCAGGGCCCACCGGGGAGCAGTTTTTT. It codes for CASNQQAGPTGEQFF.

A word on this clonotype: An end of the junction does not agree with germline; a read error may underlie this. The rearrangement joins TRBV11-3 to TRBJ2-5; D might be TRBD1 (6 bases). Germline V CDR1 and CDR2: SGHNT, YENEEA. CDR3 length: 15 amino acids. CDR3 nucleotide sequence: TGCGCCAGCAGCCCTAGGGGGACGGCTCAAGAGACCCAGTACTTC. Protein: CASSPRGTAQETQYF.

The V gene is TRBV5-5, the J gene TRBJ1-1; D remains unclear. Between the trimmed V and J ends, which lost 1 base and 3 bases, there was a span of 10 bases. This CDR3 has 14 residues. Germline values: CDR1 SGHKS, CDR2 YYEKEE (reference sequence). The CDR3 loop reads CASSLMAIDTEAFF. CDR3 coding DNA: TGTGCCAGCAGCTTGATGGCTATTGACACTGAAGCTTTCTTT.

The CDR3 here is CASSGGTNNEQYF. Here the CDR3 DNA reads TGCGCCAGCAGTGGAGGAACTAACAACGAGCAGTACTTC. The V gene is TRBV10-2, the J gene TRBJ2-7; D uncertain. The ends were cut back, 4 bases at V and 5 bases at J, with 12 bases in the middle. Germline values: CDR1 WSHSY, CDR2 SAAADI. This CDR3 has 13 amino acids.

This clonotype has more than one count but fewer than ten. This chain links TRBV29-1 with TRBJ2-7; D uncertain. The CDR3 is 14 amino acids. Per germline, CDR1 SQVTM and CDR2 ANQGSEA. The CDR3 DNA is TGCAGTGCCATTGGGCCCCTTGCCACCTACGAGCAGTACTTC. Its translation is CSAIGPLATYEQYF.

Concerning this clonotype: The missing conserved phenylalanine or tryptophan at the end of this CDR3 makes a read error likely. Because the CDR3's place on the DNA is in doubt, the DNA is left out and the CDR3 is given as listed by TCRdb. The chain joins TRBV6-1 to TRBJ1-3. Germline V gene data show CDR1 as MNHNS and CDR2 as SASEGT. The CDR3 adds up to 16 amino acids, both ends counted. This chain's CDR3 is CASSEKAQISGNTTYL.

In its sample, this clonotype was seen many times. The rearrangement uses TRBV7-9 and TRBJ2-2, with 7 bases identical to TRBD1. The CDR3 has 14 amino acids. The V segment lost 5 bases and the J segment 3 bases; nucleotides outside the gene matches: 3. The V gene's germline CDR1 is SEHNR and CDR2 FQNEAQ (reference sequence). In DNA form, the CDR3 reads TGTGCCAGCAGCCCGCAGGGGGACACCGGGGAGCTGTTTTTT. Translation gives CASSPQGDTGELFF.

A word on this clonotype: A read error may be the cause here, since a much bigger clone is one base away. The chain combines TRBV6-6 with TRBJ2-5, with 11 bases that match TRBD1. In germline, CDR1 is MNHNY, CDR2 SVGAGI (reference sequence). The CDR3 runs 15 residues. The CDR3 DNA sequence: TGTGTCAGCAGCTCCCCCGGGACAGGGGGAGAGACCCAGTACTTC. Encoded protein: CVSSSPGTGGETQYF.

This clonotype is classed as medium-sized. The V and J genes are TRBV11-2 and TRBJ2-7, with D possibly TRBD2 on 5 matching bases. Germline CDR1 and CDR2: SGHAT and FQNNGV. CDR3 size: 12 residues. The V gene lost 8 bases and the J gene lost 0 bases, with 8 bases spanning the gap. The CDR3: CASGGSSYEQYF. The CDR3 DNA reads as TGTGCCAGCGGTGGGAGCTCCTACGAGCAGTACTTC. Using reference TRBV11-2 and TRBJ2-7 for the parts outside the CDR3, the full variable domain is EAGVAQSPRYKIIEKRQSVAFWCNPISGHATLYWYQQILGQGPKLLIQFQNNGVVDDSQLPKDRFSAERLKGVDSTLKIQPAKLEDSAVYLCASGGSSYEQYFGPGTRLTVT.

With respect to this clonotype: Mismatch with germline at one junction end may stem from a read error. The chain has TRBV29-1 and TRBJ2-1; TRBD1 might be the D (6 bases). The CDR3 is 16 amino acids. CDR1 SQVTM and CDR2 ANQGSEA come from the germline V gene. CDR3 residues: CSVQRQVLILYNEQFF. CDR3 bases: TGCAGCGTTCAAAGACAGGTGTTAATCCTCTACAATGAACAGTTCTTC.

Details on this clonotype: The junction departs from the called germline gene at one end, perhaps through a read error. The chain carries TRBV4-1 and TRBJ1-1; maybe TRBD1 (6 bases). This CDR3 contains 15 residues. Germline CDR1 and CDR2: MGHRA and YSYEKL. Here the CDR3 DNA reads TGCGCCAACAGCTCGCAACAGGGAGTGAACACTGAAGCTTTCTTT. It specifies CANSSQQGVNTEAFF.

A few counts support this clonotype. This CDR3 is missing its conserved last phenylalanine or tryptophan, likely due to a read error. This chain uses TRBV11-2 with TRBJ2-5; tentative D call: TRBD2 (5 bases). V lost 3 bases and J 7 bases, leaving 9 bases between the germline ends. CDR3 length equals 12 residues. The germline V gene has CDR1 SGHAT and CDR2 FQNNGV. The CDR3 sequence: CASSLSGRTQYS. The DNA for the CDR3 is TGTGCCAGCAGCTTGAGCGGCCGGACCCAGTACTCC.

On this clonotype: Mismatch with germline at one junction end may stem from a read error. The gene calls are TRBV11-3 and TRBJ2-1, with 12 nucleotides matching TRBD2. Germline V CDR1 and CDR2: SGHNT, YENEEA. The length of the CDR3 is 15 residues. CDR3 amino acids: CASSSRTSGTNERFF. The DNA of the CDR3 is TGTGCCAGCAGCTCGAGGACTAGCGGGACCAACGAGCGGTTCTTC.

About this clonotype: A read error may produce the germline difference seen at one junction end. The V gene is TRBV4-1, the J gene TRBJ2-7; no reliable D call. The CDR3 runs to 16 residues. Germline assignment: CDR1 MGHRA and CDR2 YSYEKL. The CDR3 DNA follows: TGCGCCAGCAGCCCCAACCCCCCGCACAATTCCTACAAGCAGTACTTC. Its protein product is CASSPNPPHNSYKQYF.

A remark on this clonotype: The conserved phenylalanine or tryptophan is not found at the CDR3 terminus, so this likely reflects a read error. The chain is built from TRBV29-1 and TRBJ2-3; D is possibly TRBD1 or TRBD2 (6 bases each). There are 13 residues in the CDR3. Germline loops: CDR1 SQVTM, CDR2 ANQGSEA. Written as DNA, the CDR3 is TGCAGCGTTTGGGGGGCTCCCACAGTTACGCAGTATTCT. Translation: CSVWGAPTVTQYS.

Concerning this clonotype itself: Relative to the germline gene, one junction end is altered; a read error may explain this. This chain connects TRBV13 to TRBJ2-5, with D possibly being TRBD1 or TRBD2 (5 bases each). Germline CDR1 PRHDT, CDR2 FYEKMQ (reference sequence). This CDR3 is built from 13 residues. This CDR3 reads CASNLRTGGTQYF. The DNA for the CDR3 is TGTGCCAGCAACTTAAGGACTGGGGGGACCCAGTACTTC.

V usage is TRBV11-1 and J usage is TRBJ2-6; D perhaps matches TRBD1 (5 bases). From germline, CDR1 is SGHAT and CDR2 FQDESV (reference sequence). Trimming pared 9 bases from V and 13 bases from J, leaving 25 bases between. This CDR3 is 15 amino acids long. CDR3 sequence: CASSPGSVKVNVLTF. CDR3 DNA: TGTGCCAGTAGCCCAGGGTCCGTTAAGGTCAATGTCCTGACTTTC. The full variable domain, completed using reference TRBV11-1 and TRBJ2-6, is EAEVAQSPRYKITEKSQAVAFWCDPISGHATLYWYRQILGQGPELLVQFQDESVVDDSQLPKDRFSAERLKGVDSTLKIQPAELGDSAMYLCASSPGSVKVNVLTFGAGSRLTVL.

Notes on this clonotype: Relative to the germline gene, one junction end is altered; a read error may explain this. V is TRBV11-2 and J is TRBJ2-5, with D perhaps TRBD2 (5 bases). Germline V gene lookup returns CDR1 SGHAT and CDR2 FQNNGV. The CDR3 loop spans 14 amino acids. The CDR3 nucleotides are TGCGCCAGCAGAGGGAGCAGGAGGTTAGAGACCCAGTACTTC. This codes for CASRGSRRLETQYF.

About this clonotype: The junction and the germline gene differ at one end; a read error may be behind it. The genes are TRBV12-3 or TRBV12-4 and TRBJ1-3; no firm D call. CDR3 length equals 16 residues. The DNA for the CDR3 is TGTGTCAGCAGATCCGCCTCCACAGCCTCTGGAAACACCATATATTTT. The encoded protein is CVSRSASTASGNTIYF.